A selection of T cell receptor beta chains follows, all from one sample in a study of T cells in Graves' hyperthyroidism and ophthalmopathy. MiXCR, run by TCRdb on the multiplex PCR reads, gives a single entry per CDR3 protein. The table shows a few hundred thousand distinct CDR3 sequences, with about 20% occurring only once. What was sequenced was blood. Receptors originate from a woman aged 45-60 years with Graves' hyperthyroidism. The CDR3 runs from the conserved cysteine through the conserved F or W. Some rows mark clone size as missing; the rest say once, few, many or name a class of expanded clone.

j_call v_call clone_size cdr3_aa
TRBJ2-3 TRBV7-6 NA CASSISGRAPTDTQYF
TRBJ2-5 TRBV5-4 few CASSYGAGEQETQYF
TRBJ2-5 TRBV20-1 many CSAPGRPGEETQYF
TRBJ2-2 TRBV30 few CAWSNRGGTGELFF
TRBJ1-2 TRBV20-1 NA CSASPLQGVYGYTF
TRBJ2-7 TRBV27 few CASSSRTDYEQYF
TRBJ2-2 TRBV2 NA CASSGVVETGELFF
TRBJ2-1 TRBV12-3/TRBV12-4 many CASSSSRENEQFF
TRBJ2-1 TRBV10-1 NA CASSDEGFPNEQFF
TRBJ1-1 TRBV19 once CASRRDNTEAFF
TRBJ2-5 TRBV6-6 many CASSYTGGETQYF
TRBJ1-1 TRBV30 many CAWRRGLNTEAFF
TRBJ2-5 TRBV6-1 many CASSERFPGQGWTQYF
TRBJ2-3 TRBV3-1 many CASSQDWGLGPDTQYF
TRBJ2-2 TRBV29-1 few CSVRLASGTGELFF
TRBJ2-7 TRBV10-3 many CAISETRGREQYF
TRBJ1-4 TRBV5-1 NA CASSWTGPGEKLFF
TRBJ2-5 TRBV12-3/TRBV12-4 NA CASSTSGHIETQYF
TRBJ2-1 TRBV19 few CASTSWTADSEQFF
TRBJ2-7 TRBV6-1 many CASTNGQGTYEQYF
TRBJ2-7 TRBV20-1 few CSARDAQFYYEQYF
TRBJ2-5 TRBV6-1 many CASSWGQPQETQYF
TRBJ2-7 TRBV29-1 few CSVVVWLAGHSEQYF
TRBJ2-2 TRBV6-1 few CATGGGPPLTGELFF